What follows is one TCR beta chain and its context. The data belong to a study of T cell changes during pregnancy in multiple sclerosis. Assay used: immunoSEQ multiplex PCR; TCRdb lists only in-frame clones, some missing. The table lists some 80,000 clones, roughly 90% of them singletons. The V and J ends lost 5 bases and 10 bases respectively, with 21 bases between them. This CDR3 spans 15 amino acids. Germline V gene sequence: CDR1 SGHTA, CDR2 FQGNSA. The sequence was collected from a female donor in good health, enrolled as a control in a pregnancy study. The rearrangement links TRBV7-2 to TRBJ2-1; possibly TRBD2 for D (5 bases). The source was peripheral blood, collected in the first trimester of pregnancy. CDR3 in DNA: TGTGCCAGCAGCCTCCAATGGACTCGATCGAGAGAGCAGTTCTTC. Translated: CASSLQWTRSREQFF.